This T cell receptor beta chain was identified during a study of identical twins. Comments on this clonotype: Its antigen is unidentified.

Trimming removed 4 bases from V and 3 bases from J; junction bases left unmatched: 10. The CDR3 extends over 18 amino acids. The germline V gene encodes CDR1 SGHRS and CDR2 YFSETQ. Study results and caveats: The models gave estimates that fell short of the out-of-frame TCR alpha sharing seen in monozygotic twins. Within cord blood, abundant beta clonotypes carried fewer insertions, but memory repertoires showed no such trend.

With template switching, a universal primer site was added, and the cDNA carried unique molecular identifiers. TCRdb re-derived calls from the 5' RACE reads in MiXCR, one entry per CDR3 protein. The sample includes 450,000 to 600,000 distinct CDR3 sequences, 20% to 25% seen only once; the top ten take 0.4% to 0.6%. Healthy Caucasian donors formed the entire cohort. In addition, the sample was reused for a study of yellow fever vaccine responses in identical twins.

This TCR derives from a woman aged 18-29 years in good health. The sequenced material came from CD4+ T cells sorted from blood. V and J are TRBV5-1 and TRBJ2-7; 16 bases fit TRBD2. The CDR3 region is CASSRLGLAGGPVYEQYF. CDR3 DNA sequence: TGCGCCAGCAGCCGACTGGGACTAGCGGGAGGGCCGGTCTACGAGCAGTACTTC. Complete variable domain (other parts from reference TRBV5-1 and TRBJ2-7): KAGVTQTPRYLIKTRGQQVTLSCSPISGHRSVSWYQQTPGQGLQFLFEYFSETQRNKGNFPGRFSGRQFSNSRSEMNVSTLELGDSALYLCASSRLGLAGGPVYEQYFGPGTRLTVT.